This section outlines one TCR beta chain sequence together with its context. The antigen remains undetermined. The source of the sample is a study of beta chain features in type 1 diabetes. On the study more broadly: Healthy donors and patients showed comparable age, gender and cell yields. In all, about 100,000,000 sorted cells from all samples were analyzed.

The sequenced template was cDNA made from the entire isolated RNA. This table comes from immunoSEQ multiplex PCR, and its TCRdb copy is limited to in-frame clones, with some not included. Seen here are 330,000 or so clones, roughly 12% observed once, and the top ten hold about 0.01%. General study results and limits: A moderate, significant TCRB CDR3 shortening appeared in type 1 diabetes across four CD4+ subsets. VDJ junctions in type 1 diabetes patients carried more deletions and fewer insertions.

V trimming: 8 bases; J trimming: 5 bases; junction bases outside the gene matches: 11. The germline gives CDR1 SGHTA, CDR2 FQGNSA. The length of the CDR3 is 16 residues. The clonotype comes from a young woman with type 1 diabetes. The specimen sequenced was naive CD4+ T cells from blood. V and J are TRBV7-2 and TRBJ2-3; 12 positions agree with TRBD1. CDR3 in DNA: TGTGCCAGCCTCCGGGACAGGGGGCCGCTGGGAGATACGCAGTATTTT. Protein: CASLRDRGPLGDTQYF. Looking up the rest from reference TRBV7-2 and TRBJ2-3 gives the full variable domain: GAGVSQSPSNKVTEKGKDVELRCDPISGHTALYWYRQSLGQGLEFLIYFQGNSAPDKSGLPSDRFSAERTGGSVSTLTIQRTQQEDSAVYLCASLRDRGPLGDTQYFGPGTRLTVL.